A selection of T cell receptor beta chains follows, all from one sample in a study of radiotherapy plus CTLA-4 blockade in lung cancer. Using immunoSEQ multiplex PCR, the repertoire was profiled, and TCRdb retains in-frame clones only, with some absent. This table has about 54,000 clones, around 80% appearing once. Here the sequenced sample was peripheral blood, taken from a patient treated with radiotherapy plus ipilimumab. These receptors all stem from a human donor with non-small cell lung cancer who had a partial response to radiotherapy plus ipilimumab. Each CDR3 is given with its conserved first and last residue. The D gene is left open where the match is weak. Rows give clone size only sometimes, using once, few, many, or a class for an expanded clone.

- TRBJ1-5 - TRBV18 CALQELNQPQHF TGTGCCTTACAGGAGCTAAATCAGCCCCAGCATTTT
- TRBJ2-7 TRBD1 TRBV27 CASSHGTGPYEQYF TGTGCCAGCAGTCATGGGACAGGGCCCTACGAGCAGTACTTC
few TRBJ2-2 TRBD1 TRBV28 CASTLGQGAITGELFF TGTGCCAGCACCCTTGGACAGGGGGCTATCACCGGGGAGCTGTTTTTT
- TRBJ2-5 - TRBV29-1 CSVESGSKETQYF TGCAGCGTTGAAAGCGGCAGCAAAGAGACCCAGTACTTC
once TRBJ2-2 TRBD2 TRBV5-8 CASSLGVAGATGELFF TGTGCCAGCAGCTTGGGAGTAGCGGGGGCCACCGGGGAGCTGTTTTTT
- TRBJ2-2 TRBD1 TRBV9 CASSGLTGGLTGELFF TGTGCCAGCAGCGGGCTGACAGGGGGATTAACCGGGGAGCTGTTTTTT
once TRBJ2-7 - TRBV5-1 CASSLAMGLYEQYF TGCGCCAGCAGCTTGGCTATGGGGCTTTACGAGCAGTACTTC
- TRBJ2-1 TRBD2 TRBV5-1 CASNRGENEQFF TGCGCCAGCAATCGGGGGGAGAATGAGCAGTTCTTC
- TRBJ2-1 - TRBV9 CASSVDRSTNEQFF TGTGCCAGCAGCGTAGATCGTAGTACGAATGAGCAGTTCTTC
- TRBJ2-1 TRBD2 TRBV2 CASSGGLAAYNEQFF TGTGCCAGCAGTGGGGGACTAGCGGCCTACAATGAGCAGTTCTTC
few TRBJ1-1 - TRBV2 CASMGQGWTEAFF TGTGCCAGCATGGGCCAGGGATGGACTGAAGCTTTCTTT
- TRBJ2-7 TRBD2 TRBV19 CASSYGGYYEQYF TGTGCCAGTAGCTACGGGGGGTACTACGAGCAGTACTTC
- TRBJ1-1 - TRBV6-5 CASKKGDLNTEAFF TGTGCCAGCAAGAAAGGGGACTTGAACACTGAAGCTTTCTTT
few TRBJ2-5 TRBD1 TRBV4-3 CASSQDLGQGQGWGITQETQYF TGCGCCAGCAGCCAAGATCTGGGACAGGGTCAAGGTTGGGGAATAACACAAGAGACCCAGTACTTC
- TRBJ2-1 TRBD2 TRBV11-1 CASSTRTSGGGNNEQFF TGTGCCAGCAGCACAAGGACTAGCGGGGGGGGGAACAATGAGCAGTTCTTC
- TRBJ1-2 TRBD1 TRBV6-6 CASSVDRPYGYTF TGTGCCAGCAGTGTGGACAGGCCCTATGGCTACACCTTC
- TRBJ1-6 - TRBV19 CASSPTGYRNSPLHF TGTGCCAGTAGTCCTACAGGGTACAGGAATTCACCCCTCCACTTT
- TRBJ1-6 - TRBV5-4 CASSLESAGNSPLHF TGTGCCAGCAGCTTGGAGTCTGCAGGGAACTCACCCCTCCACTTT
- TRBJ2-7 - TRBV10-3 CAISESTGGPLEQYF TGTGCCATCAGTGAGTCTACGGGGGGCCCCTTGGAGCAGTACTTC
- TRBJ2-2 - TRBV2 CASGTGTRDTGELFF TGTGCCAGCGGAACAGGGACAAGGGACACCGGGGAGCTGTTTTTT
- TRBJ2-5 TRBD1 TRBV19 CASSATTGSETQYF TGTGCCAGTAGTGCCACGACAGGGAGCGAGACCCAGTACTTC
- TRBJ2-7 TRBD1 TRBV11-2 CASSELGTGLYEQYF TGTGCCAGCAGCGAACTCGGGACAGGCCTATACGAGCAGTACTTC